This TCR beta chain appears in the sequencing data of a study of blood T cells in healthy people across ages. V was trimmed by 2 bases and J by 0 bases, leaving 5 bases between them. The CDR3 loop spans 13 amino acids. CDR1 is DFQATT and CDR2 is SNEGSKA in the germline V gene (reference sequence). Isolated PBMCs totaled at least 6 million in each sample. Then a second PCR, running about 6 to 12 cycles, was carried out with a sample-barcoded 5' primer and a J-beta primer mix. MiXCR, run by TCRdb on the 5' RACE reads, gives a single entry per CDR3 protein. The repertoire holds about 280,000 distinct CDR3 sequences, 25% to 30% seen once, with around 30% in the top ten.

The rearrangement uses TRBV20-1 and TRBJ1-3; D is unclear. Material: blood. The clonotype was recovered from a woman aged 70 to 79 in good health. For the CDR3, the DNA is TGCAGTGCTAGACCGAGCTCTGGAAACACCATATATTTT. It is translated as CSARPSSGNTIYF.